This T cell receptor (beta chain) is drawn from a study of blood T cell repertoires in COVID-19. As for the study in general: The study drew acute and convalescent COVID-19 samples from the United States, Italy and Spain.

Individuals drawn from about 26 US areas were about 18 to 89 years old. Recovered participants had two consecutive negative NP/OP PCR tests, healthcare professional clearance, or symptom resolution. Original processing methods: Estimated nucleated cell counts came from reference gene primer amplification. Some clones are missing from TCRdb's copy, which holds only in-frame ones; the method was immunoSEQ multiplex PCR. D and trimming come from the DNA, and the V and J calls and clone size come from that table. The sample shows 150,000 or so clones, over 75% of them seen only once. Germline V lookup: CDR1 SNHLY, CDR2 FYNNEI. The CDR3 runs to 16 residues. Trimming took 5 bases from V and 0 from J, leaving 13 bases between them.

The chain couples TRBV2 to TRBJ1-4, with D possibly TRBD1 on 6 matching bases. This receptor was taken from a man aged 50-59 years who had recovered from COVID-19. Sequenced: PBMCs or T cells enriched from blood (not recorded which). The chain's CDR3 is CASSSDRFATNEKLFF. Here the CDR3 DNA reads TGTGCCAGCAGTAGCGACAGGTTTGCAACTAATGAAAAACTGTTTTTT.